This passage covers 15 T cell receptor beta chains from one sample sequenced in a study of control samples from healthy donors and cancer patients. This table comes from immunoSEQ multiplex PCR, and its TCRdb copy is limited to in-frame clones, with some not included. This table has tens of thousands of clones, approximately 86% appearing once. Sequencing input: PBMCs. The receptors were sampled from a man between 60 and 75 years old with head and neck cancer.

This chain connects TRBV4-3 to TRBJ1-6, with 9 bases lining up with TRBD1. The germline V gene encodes CDR1 LGHNA and CDR2 YSLEER. This CDR3 region has 17 residues. V shed 1 base, J shed 9 bases, and the junction held 10 bases outside the gene matches. The CDR3 nucleotides read TGCGCCAGCAGCCAAGGGGGAGGAGACAGGGGGATTTCACCCCTCCACTTT. It specifies CASSQGGGDRGISPLHF.

There are a few counts of this clone. The chain combines TRBV7-9 with TRBJ1-2; no clear D gene. Germline-derived CDR1 and CDR2 are SEHNR and FQNEAQ (reference sequence). The CDR3 runs 16 residues. Trimming pared 0 bases from V and 5 bases from J, leaving 16 bases between. The CDR3 region is CASSLAYTSREYGYTF. CDR3 sequence (DNA): TGTGCCAGCAGCTTAGCCTATACATCACGAGAGTATGGCTACACCTTC.

V usage is TRBV6-5 and J usage is TRBJ2-5, with D possibly TRBD1 on 5 matching bases. CDR3 length equals 12 residues. Trimming removed 7 bases at V and 4 bases at J, with 10 bases between. In germline, CDR1 is MNHEY, CDR2 SVGAGI. Here the CDR3 reads CASMGQRETQYF. CDR3 nucleotide sequence: TGTGCCAGCATGGGGCAACGAGAGACCCAGTACTTC.

The V and J genes are TRBV5-6 and TRBJ2-4; TRBD1 agrees at 10 bases. The junction had 5 bases not matched to a gene; V was cut back by 2 bases and J by 6 bases. Germline lookup yields CDR1 SGHDT and CDR2 YYEEEE. This CDR3 has 15 residues. For the CDR3, the DNA is TGTGCCAGCAGCTTCGACAGGGGGCGGGGAAACATTCAGTACTTC. Protein product: CASSFDRGRGNIQYF.

The V gene is TRBV3-1 (or the pseudogene TRBV3-2), the J gene TRBJ2-5; the D is unclear. The V gene's germline CDR1 is LGHDT and CDR2 YNNKEL (reference sequence). V gave up 4 bases and J gave up 1 base, with 16 bases separating them. The CDR3 totals 16 residues. As DNA, the CDR3 is TGTGCCAGCAGCCCAGATTGGGCCAAGGGCCAAGAGACCCAGTACTTC. It specifies CASSPDWAKGQETQYF.

The genes are TRBV11-2 and TRBJ2-7, with 13 bases matching TRBD2. V trimming: 4 bases; J trimming: 7 bases; junction bases outside the gene matches: 7. CDR1 and CDR2 from the germline V gene are SGHAT and FQNNGV. This CDR3 has 15 amino acids. In DNA form, the CDR3 reads TGTGCCAGCAGCTCACTAGCGGGAGGGCCTCGAGAGCAGTACTTC. Amino acids: CASSSLAGGPREQYF. The full variable domain, its missing parts supplied by reference TRBV11-2 and TRBJ2-7, is EAGVAQSPRYKIIEKRQSVAFWCNPISGHATLYWYQQILGQGPKLLIQFQNNGVVDDSQLPKDRFSAERLKGVDSTLKIQPAKLEDSAVYLCASSSLAGGPREQYFGPGTRLTVT.

The chain couples TRBV3-1 (or the pseudogene TRBV3-2) to TRBJ2-7; TRBD1 or TRBD2 may be the D gene (5 bases each). Looked up from germline, CDR1 is LGHDT and CDR2 is YNNKEL (reference sequence). This CDR3 is 21 amino acids long. V lost 3 bases and J 3 bases, leaving 33 bases between the germline ends. CDR3 sequence (DNA): TGTGCCAGCAGCCATCACCCAATTTCCCTGGTGCCAATCCTTGGGGGCTACGAGCAGTACTTC. This encodes CASSHHPISLVPILGGYEQYF.

V and J are TRBV19 and TRBJ2-4, with D perhaps TRBD1 (5 bases). The CDR3 is 17 residues long. The germline gives CDR1 LNHDA, CDR2 SQIVND (reference sequence). V lost 4 bases, J lost 3 bases, and 19 bases lay in between. DNA of the CDR3: TGTGCCAGTAGTAACTGGATGTCCAGGGCAGGCAAAAACATTCAGTACTTC. This translates into CASSNWMSRAGKNIQYF.

This chain uses TRBV3-1 (or the pseudogene TRBV3-2) with TRBJ2-3, with TRBD2 matching over 7 bases. The CDR3 totals 17 residues. V lost 1 base and J lost 3; bases outside the gene matches: 10. Germline V CDR1 and CDR2: LGHDT, YNNKEL (reference sequence). The CDR3: CASSQVVIAGATDTQYF. In DNA, the CDR3 is TGTGCCAGCAGCCAAGTTGTGATAGCGGGTGCAACAGATACGCAGTATTTT.

J is TRBJ2-7 and V is TRBV6-1; D might be TRBD2 (5 bases). V lost 2 bases and J lost 0, with 8 bases in between. The CDR3 runs to 14 residues. Germline CDR1 is MNHNS and CDR2 is SASEGT. The CDR3 loop reads CASSEPGSSYEQYF. CDR3 in DNA: TGTGCCAGCAGTGAACCGGGGAGCTCCTACGAGCAGTACTTC.

This rearrangement joins TRBV6-6 to TRBJ1-1; tentatively, D is TRBD1 (5 bases). V was trimmed by 6 bases and J by 0 bases, leaving 11 bases between them. The germline CDR1 and CDR2 sequences are MNHNY and SVGAGI (reference sequence). The CDR3 runs to 14 residues. The CDR3 spells CASSSGGLNTEAFF. In DNA, the CDR3 is TGTGCCAGCAGCTCCGGGGGATTGAACACTGAAGCTTTCTTT.

This rearrangement joins TRBV11-1 to TRBJ2-1, with D perhaps TRBD1 (6 bases). The germline CDR1 and CDR2 sequences are SGHAT and FQDESV (reference sequence). V shed 1 base and J shed 3 bases, with 10 bases lying between them. The CDR3 sequence is 15 residues long. CDR3 sequence: CASSLVIQGYNEQFF. The CDR3 bases are TGTGCCAGCAGCTTAGTGATACAGGGCTACAATGAGCAGTTCTTC.

This rearrangement joins TRBV3-1 (or the pseudogene TRBV3-2) to TRBJ1-6; 8 nucleotides match TRBD1. Germline V gene data show CDR1 as LGHDT and CDR2 as YNNKEL (reference sequence). This CDR3 has 15 amino acids. V shed 2 bases, J shed 7 bases, and the junction held 4 bases outside the gene matches. In DNA form, the CDR3 reads TGTGCCAGCAGCCAACCACAGGGGGGAAATTCACCCCTCCACTTT. Protein product: CASSQPQGGNSPLHF.

This clone was seen once. V usage is TRBV28 and J usage is TRBJ2-7; 8 bases are a match to TRBD1. Germline V gives CDR1 MDHEN, CDR2 SYDVKM. Germline trimming cut 3 bases from V and 7 bases from J; bases unmatched to any gene: 5. The CDR3 is 13 residues long. The CDR3, as DNA: TGTGCCAGCAGTTTTCAGGGGGCGTGGGAGCAGTACTTC. Its translation: CASSFQGAWEQYF.

The genes are TRBV21-1 and TRBJ2-3; TRBD2, the D gene given by the table, was not confirmed from the DNA. TRBV21-1 is given as a pseudogene. The CDR3 totals 10 residues. CDR3 sequence reads: CASIADTQYF. CDR3 nucleotides: TGTGCCAGCATAGCAGATACGCAGTATTTT.